One T cell receptor beta chain is described in this entry. Germline V gene data show CDR1 as SQVTM and CDR2 as ANQGSEA. The length of the CDR3 is 12 residues. These data are taken from a study of CXCR3-negative and CXCR3-positive naive CD8 T cells. Via 5' RACE with UMI labels, TRB cDNA libraries were prepared. TCRdb reworked the 5' RACE reads into one entry per CDR3 protein, no DNA. The repertoire table contains 3,000 to 4,500 distinct CDR3 sequences. Source material: naive CXCR3- CD8+ T cells from blood. Subset denoted: CD45RO-CCR7+CD27+CD95- naive CD8+ T cells lacking CXCR3 (TNR3-). The clonotype was recovered from a human donor in good health. Some clones in this sample may be carry-over from other donors' samples. This rearrangement joins TRBV29-1 to TRBJ2-1; absent DNA, TCRdb's TRBD1 call cannot be checked. The CDR3 here is CSVDVQGNEQFF.